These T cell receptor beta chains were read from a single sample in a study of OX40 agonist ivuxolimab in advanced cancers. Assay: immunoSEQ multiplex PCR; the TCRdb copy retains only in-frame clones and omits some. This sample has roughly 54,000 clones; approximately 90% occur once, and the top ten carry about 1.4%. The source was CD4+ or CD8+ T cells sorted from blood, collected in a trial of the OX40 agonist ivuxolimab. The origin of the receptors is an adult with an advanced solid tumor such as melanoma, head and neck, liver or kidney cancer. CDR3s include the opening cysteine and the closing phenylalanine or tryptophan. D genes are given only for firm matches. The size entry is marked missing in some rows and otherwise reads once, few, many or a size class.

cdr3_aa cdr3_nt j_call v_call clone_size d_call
CASSFYRANSEQYF TGTGCCAGCAGCTTTTACAGGGCTAATAGTGAGCAGTACTTC TRBJ2-7 TRBV7-9 . .
CASSDPGQGVSGNTIYF TGTGCCAGCAGTGACCCGGGACAGGGCGTCTCTGGAAACACCATATATTTT TRBJ1-3 TRBV6-1 . TRBD1
CASSQGGAGRRNEQFF TGCGCCAGCAGCCAAGGTGGAGCGGGACGACGTAATGAGCAGTTCTTC TRBJ2-1 TRBV4-1 . TRBD2
CASSFTGQGATEQFF TGTGCCAGCAGCTTTACGGGACAGGGGGCCACTGAGCAGTTCTTC TRBJ2-1 TRBV7-2 . TRBD1
CASSLGSAAGTGELFF TGTGCCAGCAGTTTAGGGTCAGCGGCGGGCACCGGGGAGCTGTTTTTT TRBJ2-2 TRBV28 . .
CATSSRGGTFDEQYF TGTGCCACCTCCTCAAGGGGGGGGACGTTCGACGAGCAGTACTTC TRBJ2-7 TRBV19 . .
CASSPNNYGYTF TGTGCCAGTAGTCCTAACAACTATGGCTACACCTTC TRBJ1-2 TRBV19 few .
CASSEAWGNYGYTF TGTGCCAGCAGTGAAGCCTGGGGAAACTATGGCTACACCTTC TRBJ1-2 TRBV6-1 . .
CARTGGDTEAFF TGTGCTCGGACTGGGGGGGACACTGAAGCTTTCTTT TRBJ1-1 TRBV30 few .
CASSSLGLAGGPNTGELFF TGTGCCAGCTCATCCCTAGGACTAGCGGGAGGGCCGAACACCGGGGAGCTGTTTTTT TRBJ2-2 TRBV18 few TRBD2
CAISAEATNEKLFF TGTGCCATCAGTGCGGAGGCAACTAATGAAAAACTGTTTTTT TRBJ1-4 TRBV10-3 once .
CASSLVTGGGYEQYF TGTGCCAGCAGCTTGGTGACGGGAGGGGGATACGAGCAGTACTTC TRBJ2-7 TRBV5-5 . TRBD2
CAWNGANTGELFF TGTGCCTGGAACGGGGCAAACACCGGGGAGCTGTTTTTT TRBJ2-2 TRBV30 . .
CSVERDEKLFF TGCAGCGTTGAAAGGGATGAAAAACTGTTTTTT TRBJ1-4 TRBV29-1 . .
CASSLTGAQPGETQYF TGTGCCAGCAGCCTTACCGGGGCGCAGCCGGGCGAGACCCAGTACTTC TRBJ2-5 TRBV7-3 . .
CASSPAGTANEKLFF TGTGCCAGCAGCCCCGCCGGGACCGCTAATGAAAAACTGTTTTTT TRBJ1-4 TRBV5-8 . .
CASSVGQGRANYGYTF TGTGCCAGTAGTGTGGGACAGGGGCGAGCTAACTATGGCTACACCTTC TRBJ1-2 TRBV19 . TRBD1
CASSDKATSTEAFF TGTGCCAGCAGTGATAAGGCAACGTCTACTGAAGCTTTCTTT TRBJ1-1 TRBV2 . .
CASSPRTFLNTGELFF TGTGCCAGCAGCCCCCGGACTTTTCTGAACACCGGGGAGCTGTTTTTT TRBJ2-2 TRBV7-3 . .
CASSQGQGESPLHF TGTGCCAGCAGCCAGGGACAGGGGGAATCACCCCTCCACTTT TRBJ1-6 TRBV5-4 . TRBD1
CASNIGRNLEETQYF TGTGCCAGCAATATAGGTCGGAATTTGGAGGAGACCCAGTACTTC TRBJ2-5 TRBV7-6 . .
CASSWDGIEAFF TGTGCCAGCAGCTGGGACGGGATTGAAGCTTTCTTT TRBJ1-1 TRBV7-9 . .
CASSFGGGSRQPQHF TGTGCCAGCAGTTTTGGAGGAGGGTCACGGCAGCCCCAGCATTTT TRBJ1-5 TRBV28 . .
CSVGQGQETQYF TGCAGCGTTGGGCAGGGACAAGAGACCCAGTACTTC TRBJ2-5 TRBV29-1 . .
CAISVSFDRGTEAFF TGTGCCATCAGTGTTTCGTTCGACAGGGGCACTGAAGCTTTCTTT TRBJ1-1 TRBV10-3 once TRBD1
CAISLGTGAYEQYF TGTGCCATCAGCCTCGGGACAGGGGCGTACGAGCAGTACTTC TRBJ2-7 TRBV10-3 once TRBD1
CASSPSQLTNEKLFF TGTGCCAGCAGCCCCTCACAGTTGACTAATGAAAAACTGTTTTTT TRBJ1-4 TRBV9 . .
CASSFLQYNEQFF TGTGCCAGCAGCTTTCTCCAGTACAATGAGCAGTTCTTC TRBJ2-1 TRBV11-2 few .
CASSAGQNTGELFF TGTGCCAGCAGCGCCGGACAGAACACCGGGGAGCTGTTTTTT TRBJ2-2 TRBV9 . .
CASSPPGSRYEQYF TGTGCCAGCTCACCGCCCGGGAGCCGCTACGAGCAGTACTTC TRBJ2-7 TRBV18 . .
CASSLGSRNQPQHF TGTGCCAGCAGTTTGGGGTCTAGAAATCAGCCCCAGCATTTT TRBJ1-5 TRBV28 once .